The 9 T cell receptor beta chains below were found in one sample sequenced in a study of T cell repertoires in cytomegalovirus infection. TCRdb passed the reads through MiXCR, listing each CDR3 protein once. The profile shows under 800,000 distinct CDR3 sequences, roughly 26% of them singletons. The sample taken for sequencing was CD8+ T cells from PBMCs. The receptors here all came from a human donor in good health (CMV status not recorded). Some clones in this sample may be carry-over from other donors' samples.

The rearrangement joins TRBV27 to TRBJ2-7; tentative D call: TRBD2 (6 bases). Trimming stripped 11 bases from V and 3 bases from J, with 26 bases between. CDR3 length: 16 amino acids. From germline, CDR1 is MNHEY and CDR2 SMNVEV (reference sequence). For the CDR3, the DNA is TGTGCCGGGGACCAGGGCGGGACGCTACAATACTACGAGCAGTACTTC. This codes for CAGDQGGTLQYYEQYF.

This clonotype showed up many times. The chain combines TRBV7-9 with TRBJ1-2; D remains ambiguous. CDR1 and CDR2 (germline): SEHNR, FQNEAQ (reference sequence). The CDR3 sequence is 13 residues long. The V gene lost 5 bases and the J gene lost 8 bases, with 15 bases spanning the gap. The CDR3 spells CASSPYVTGGYTF. For the CDR3, the DNA is TGTGCCAGCAGCCCCTACGTCACTGGCGGCTACACCTTC.

This clonotype was found many times. This chain links TRBV7-6 with TRBJ2-2; the D gene could be TRBD1 or TRBD2 (5 bases each). Between the trimmed V and J ends, which lost 5 bases and 4 bases, there was a span of 20 bases. CDR1 and CDR2 (germline): SGHVS, FNYEAQ. The CDR3 extends over 17 amino acids. The CDR3 is CASSTGQHGTGTGELFF. In nucleotides, the CDR3 is TGTGCCAGCAGCACAGGACAACACGGGACGGGCACCGGGGAGCTGTTTTTT.

This clonotype was observed a few times. V usage is TRBV5-8 and J usage is TRBJ1-5; tentative D call: TRBD1 (5 bases). The germline gives CDR1 SGHTS, CDR2 YDEGEE. Trimming removed 0 bases from V and 6 bases from J, with 10 bases in between. The CDR3 contains 14 residues. The CDR3 DNA reads as TGTGCCAGCAGCTTGGTGCAGGGACGTCAGCCCCAGCATTTT. It specifies CASSLVQGRQPQHF.

V and J are TRBV28 and TRBJ1-2; 9 bases are a match to TRBD1. In germline, CDR1 is MDHEN, CDR2 SYDVKM. The CDR3 loop spans 12 amino acids. With 8 bases clipped from V and 8 bases from J, the junction kept 6 bases outside the gene matches. DNA for the CDR3: TGTGCCAGCTCAGACAGGGGGATAGGCTACACCTTC. It encodes CASSDRGIGYTF.

The chain uses TRBV4-2 and TRBJ2-5; no clear D gene. The CDR3 totals 15 residues. Germline values: CDR1 LGHNA, CDR2 YNFKEQ. The V end was cut by 0 bases, the J end by 6 bases, with 14 bases between. This chain's CDR3 is CASSQDEWAAKTQYF. In nucleotides, the CDR3 is TGTGCCAGCAGCCAAGATGAGTGGGCAGCGAAGACCCAGTACTTC.

The chain employs TRBV7-6 and TRBJ2-3, with 7 bases aligning to TRBD1. Per germline, CDR1 SGHVS and CDR2 FNYEAQ. Trimming at V came to 5 bases and at J to 0 bases, leaving 5 bases not matched to a gene. The length of the CDR3 is 15 residues. CDR3 loop: CASSGRDSSTDTQYF. The CDR3 bases are TGTGCCAGCAGCGGCCGGGACAGTAGCACAGATACGCAGTATTTT.

In its sample, this clonotype was seen a few times. This chain joins TRBV7-8 and TRBJ2-7; D not certain. The CDR3 consists of 13 residues. Trimming pared 1 base from V and 3 bases from J, leaving 7 bases between. Germline CDR1 and CDR2: SGHVS and FQNEAQ. Here the CDR3 reads CASSLEVIYEQYV. CDR3 nucleotide sequence: TGTGCCAGCAGCTTAGAGGTAATCTACGAGCAGTACGTC.

This clonotype has at least ten counts. This chain links TRBV7-8 with TRBJ2-7; D perhaps matches TRBD1 (6 bases). This CDR3 spans 13 amino acids. The V end was cut by 1 base, the J end by 2 bases, with 6 bases between. Germline CDR1 reads SGHVS; CDR2 reads FQNEAQ. The CDR3 coding sequence is TGTGCCAGCAGCTTAGGGGGGCCCTACGAGCAGTACGTC. Translating it yields CASSLGGPYEQYV.